Below are 9 T cell receptor beta chains sequenced from a single sample in a study of cytomegalovirus exposure and HLA in healthy donors. PCR involved 60 Vbeta and 13 Jbeta primers. Clones were sequenced by immunoSEQ multiplex PCR, and TCRdb holds only the in-frame ones, with some missing. The sample shows about 150,000 clones, 80% of them seen only once. The sample was PBMCs. The receptors come from a woman between 45 and 60 years old in good health and CMV-seropositive.

The genes are TRBV6-1 and TRBJ2-7, with 10 bases that match TRBD1. CDR1 MNHNS and CDR2 SASEGT come from the germline V gene. This CDR3 region has 14 residues. V trimming: 6 bases; J trimming: 6 bases; junction bases outside the gene matches: 8. CDR3 protein: CASRKDRGPREQYF. The CDR3 DNA follows: TGTGCCAGCAGGAAAGACAGGGGGCCCCGCGAGCAGTACTTC.

V and J are TRBV5-1 and TRBJ2-1, with TRBD2 as a possible D gene (5 bases). Germline V gene lookup returns CDR1 SGHRS and CDR2 YFSETQ. Trimming took off 1 base at V and 6 bases at J, with 11 bases between the two ends. The CDR3 totals 14 residues. The CDR3 region has the DNA TGCGCCAGCAGCTTGATGGACTCGAGCAATGAGCAGTTCTTC. Translation gives CASSLMDSSNEQFF. The whole variable domain, filled in from reference TRBV5-1 and TRBJ2-1, reads KAGVTQTPRYLIKTRGQQVTLSCSPISGHRSVSWYQQTPGQGLQFLFEYFSETQRNKGNFPGRFSGRQFSNSRSEMNVSTLELGDSALYLCASSLMDSSNEQFFGPGTRLTVL.

V gene TRBV6-5 combines with J gene TRBJ2-5, with 8 positions matching TRBD1. The CDR3 loop spans 14 amino acids. Germline V gene lookup returns CDR1 MNHEY and CDR2 SVGAGI. With V trimmed by 4 bases and J by 3 bases, 4 bases remained unmatched. As DNA, the CDR3 is TGTGCCAGCAGTTTTCGGACAGGGAAAGAGACCCAGTACTTC. This translates into CASSFRTGKETQYF.

The rearrangement uses TRBV5-3 and TRBJ2-5, with 11 bases identical to TRBD2. The J call is in doubt because the DNA end fits TRBJ2-7 better. TRBV5-3 is treated as an ORF (open reading frame) with a function not yet certain. The CDR3 is 19 residues long. As DNA, the CDR3 is TGTGCCAGAACCGCAGAGGGGACTAGCGGCCACACCAATACCTACGAGCAGTACTTC. Translated: CARTAEGTSGHTNTYEQYF.

This clone was detected only a few times. The chain has TRBV16 and TRBJ1-6; D perhaps matches TRBD1 (5 bases). From germline, CDR1 is KGHSY and CDR2 FQNENV. The V end was cut by 6 bases, the J end by 0 bases, with 15 bases between. The CDR3 is 17 residues long. The CDR3 protein is CASSLQEGFSYNSPLHF. In DNA form, the CDR3 reads TGTGCCAGCAGTCTACAGGAGGGTTTCTCCTATAATTCACCCCTCCACTTT.

This clone was recorded a few times. V gene TRBV7-2 combines with J gene TRBJ1-3; 8 nucleotides agree with TRBD1. The CDR3 is 16 residues long. The V and J ends lost 0 bases and 2 bases, in that order; junction bases with no gene match: 3. Germline CDR1 reads SGHTA; CDR2 reads FQGNSA. The CDR3 protein is CASSLAADRAGNTIYF. CDR3 sequence (DNA): TGTGCCAGCAGCTTAGCGGCGGACAGGGCTGGAAACACCATATATTTT. The whole variable domain, remainder taken from reference TRBV7-2 and TRBJ1-3, is GAGVSQSPSNKVTEKGKDVELRCDPISGHTALYWYRQSLGQGLEFLIYFQGNSAPDKSGLPSDRFSAERTGGSVSTLTIQRTQQEDSAVYLCASSLAADRAGNTIYFGEGSWLTVV.

The rearrangement joins TRBV5-1 to TRBJ1-2, with TRBD1 matching 7 bases. In germline, CDR1 is SGHRS, CDR2 YFSETQ. With 2 bases clipped from V and 4 bases from J, the junction kept 2 bases outside the gene matches. This CDR3 is 13 amino acids long. The CDR3 DNA reads TGCGCCAGCAGCTTCCAGGGGGGCTATGGCTACACCTTC. Its protein is CASSFQGGYGYTF.

The J gene is TRBJ2-5, the V gene TRBV5-4; no firm D call. The V gene's germline CDR1 is SGHNT and CDR2 YYREEE (reference sequence). This CDR3 region has 13 residues. Trimming removed 4 bases from V and 4 bases from J, with 11 bases in between. The CDR3 region is CASSIDKRETQYF. CDR3 sequence (DNA): TGTGCCAGCAGCATAGACAAAAGAGAGACCCAGTACTTC. Complete variable domain (other parts from reference TRBV5-4 and TRBJ2-5): ETGVTQSPTHLIKTRGQQVTLRCSSQSGHNTVSWYQQALGQGPQFIFQYYREEENGRGNFPPRFSGLQFPNYSSELNVNALELDDSALYLCASSIDKRETQYFGPGTRLLVL.

V and J are TRBV5-1 and TRBJ1-1, with D possibly being TRBD1 (6 bases). Trimming took off 4 bases at V and 2 bases at J, with 15 bases between the two ends. CDR3 size: 15 residues. The germline V gene has CDR1 SGHRS and CDR2 YFSETQ. CDR3 nucleotides: TGCGCCAGCAGCCTGGACAGACCAGGAAACACTGAAGCTTTCTTT. Translating it yields CASSLDRPGNTEAFF.